This is a list of T cell receptor beta chains from one sample in a study of identical twins. Via MiXCR, TCRdb re-called the 5' RACE reads, giving one row per CDR3 protein. The sample holds under 350,000 distinct CDR3 sequences, roughly 9% seen once. These data were likewise used in another study, on yellow fever vaccine responses in identical twins.

Source material: CD8+ T cells sorted from blood. The receptors shown here come from a woman aged 18-30 years in good health. Both conserved end residues are part of each CDR3. D genes are given only for firm matches. Clone size, where shown, is once, few, many, or a class for clones that have expanded.

j_gene: TRBJ2-1
abundance: few
v_gene: TRBV21-1
d_gene: .
CDR3aa: CASSKGPGLAGGPSYNEQFF
CDR3nt: TGTGCCAGCAGCAAAGGCCCGGGACTAGCGGGGGGGCCCTCCTACAATGAGCAGTTCTTC

j_gene: TRBJ2-1
abundance: many
v_gene: TRBV7-9
d_gene: .
CDR3aa: CASRLADTAYNEQFF
CDR3nt: TGTGCCAGCAGATTAGCGGATACCGCCTACAATGAGCAGTTCTTC

j_gene: TRBJ2-3
abundance: many
v_gene: TRBV29-1
d_gene: TRBD2
CDR3aa: CSAFRVASGSTDTQYF
CDR3nt: TGCAGCGCCTTCAGGGTTGCTAGCGGTAGCACAGATACGCAGTATTTT

j_gene: TRBJ2-5
abundance: .
v_gene: TRBV20-1
d_gene: .
CDR3aa: CSAPQSAETQYF
CDR3nt: TGCAGTGCTCCTCAGAGCGCCGAGACCCAGTACTTC

j_gene: TRBJ2-3
abundance: many
v_gene: TRBV5-1
d_gene: TRBD1
CDR3aa: CASRDRGRRDTDTQYF
CDR3nt: TGTGCCAGCAGAGACAGGGGGCGCCGTGACACAGATACGCAGTATTTT

j_gene: TRBJ2-1
abundance: many
v_gene: TRBV5-1
d_gene: TRBD1
CDR3aa: CASSGGQFFYNEQFF
CDR3nt: TGCGCCAGCAGCGGGGGACAGTTTTTTTACAATGAGCAGTTCTTC

j_gene: TRBJ2-7
abundance: many
v_gene: TRBV12-3/TRBV12-4
d_gene: .
CDR3aa: CASSLGPRTYEQYF
CDR3nt: TGTGCCAGCAGTTTAGGTCCCAGAACCTACGAGCAGTACTTC

j_gene: TRBJ2-2
abundance: few
v_gene: TRBV15
d_gene: .
CDR3aa: CATSKGFGELFF
CDR3nt: TGTGCCACCAGCAAGGGATTCGGGGAGCTGTTTTTT

j_gene: TRBJ2-5
abundance: many
v_gene: TRBV29-1
d_gene: .
CDR3aa: CSARTEETQYF
CDR3nt: TGCAGCGCACGGACAGAAGAGACCCAGTACTTC

j_gene: TRBJ2-1
abundance: few
v_gene: TRBV28
d_gene: .
CDR3aa: CASRPDSSSYNEQFF
CDR3nt: TGTGCCAGCCGACCCGACAGCAGCTCCTACAATGAGCAGTTCTTC

j_gene: TRBJ2-3
abundance: few
v_gene: TRBV10-3
d_gene: .
CDR3aa: CAISESHSPSTDTQYF
CDR3nt: TGTGCCATCAGTGAGTCGCACTCCCCTAGCACAGATACGCAGTATTTT

j_gene: TRBJ2-3
abundance: many
v_gene: TRBV12-3/TRBV12-4
d_gene: TRBD2
CDR3aa: CASSPGTSGRGDTDTQYF
CDR3nt: TGTGCCAGCAGTCCCGGGACTAGCGGGAGGGGAGACACAGATACGCAGTATTTT

j_gene: TRBJ2-7
abundance: few
v_gene: TRBV12-3/TRBV12-4
d_gene: TRBD1
CDR3aa: CASRWTGGYEQYF
CDR3nt: TGTGCCAGCAGGTGGACAGGTGGCTACGAGCAGTACTTC

j_gene: TRBJ2-7
abundance: few
v_gene: TRBV9
d_gene: .
CDR3aa: CASSVDSGGSSYEQYF
CDR3nt: TGTGCCAGCAGCGTAGATAGCGGTGGAAGCTCCTACGAGCAGTACTTC

j_gene: TRBJ2-1
abundance: many
v_gene: TRBV20-1
d_gene: TRBD2
CDR3aa: CSALALAEVSEQFF
CDR3nt: TGCAGTGCTCTAGCACTAGCGGAGGTGAGCGAGCAGTTCTTC

j_gene: TRBJ2-2
abundance: many
v_gene: TRBV29-1
d_gene: .
CDR3aa: CSVEDGAHPGGNTGELFF
CDR3nt: TGCAGCGTTGAAGATGGCGCGCATCCAGGCGGTAACACCGGGGAGCTGTTTTTT

j_gene: TRBJ2-7
abundance: .
v_gene: TRBV30
d_gene: .
CDR3aa: CAWRPGADIEQYF
CDR3nt: TGTGCCTGGAGGCCTGGAGCGGACATCGAGCAGTACTTC

j_gene: TRBJ1-1
abundance: .
v_gene: TRBV5-1
d_gene: .
CDR3aa: CASSLEGGQNTEAFF
CDR3nt: TGCGCCAGCAGCTTGGAGGGAGGACAGAACACTGAAGCTTTCTTT

j_gene: TRBJ1-5
abundance: .
v_gene: TRBV2
d_gene: TRBD1
CDR3aa: CASREQGGYGQPQHF
CDR3nt: TGTGCCAGCAGGGAACAGGGGGGGTATGGTCAGCCCCAGCATTTT

j_gene: TRBJ2-3
abundance: .
v_gene: TRBV7-9
d_gene: .
CDR3aa: CANAAVTYVSDTQYF
CDR3nt: TGTGCCAACGCGGCCGTGACCTACGTCTCAGATACGCAGTATTTT

j_gene: TRBJ1-2
abundance: .
v_gene: TRBV28
d_gene: .
CDR3aa: CASSRYNYGYTF
CDR3nt: TGTGCCAGCAGCCGATATAACTATGGCTACACCTTC

j_gene: TRBJ1-1
abundance: many
v_gene: TRBV5-1
d_gene: .
CDR3aa: CASSFSGSGTEAFF
CDR3nt: TGCGCCAGCAGCTTTTCAGGGTCAGGCACTGAAGCTTTCTTT

j_gene: TRBJ2-2
abundance: .
v_gene: TRBV11-3
d_gene: .
CDR3aa: CASSLDSGTGNTGELFF
CDR3nt: TGTGCCAGCAGCTTAGATTCGGGGACGGGGAACACCGGGGAGCTGTTTTTT

j_gene: TRBJ2-7
abundance: few
v_gene: TRBV24-1
d_gene: .
CDR3aa: CATSDPPNSYEQYF
CDR3nt: TGTGCCACCAGTGATCCACCGAACTCCTACGAGCAGTACTTC

j_gene: TRBJ2-7
abundance: many
v_gene: TRBV3-1
d_gene: TRBD1
CDR3aa: CASSQETGLEQYF
CDR3nt: TGTGCCAGCAGCCAAGAGACAGGGCTGGAGCAGTACTTC

j_gene: TRBJ2-1
abundance: .
v_gene: TRBV5-1
d_gene: TRBD2
CDR3aa: CASSLERELSYEQFF
CDR3nt: TGCGCCAGCAGCTTGGAGCGGGAGCTGAGCTATGAGCAGTTCTTC

j_gene: TRBJ2-7
abundance: few
v_gene: TRBV20-1
d_gene: TRBD1
CDR3aa: CSASEGQIYEQYF
CDR3nt: TGCAGTGCTAGTGAGGGACAGATCTACGAGCAGTACTTC

j_gene: TRBJ2-1
abundance: .
v_gene: TRBV20-1
d_gene: .
CDR3aa: CSARWPGSYNEQFF
CDR3nt: TGCAGTGCTAGGTGGCCAGGGAGTTACAATGAGCAGTTCTTC

j_gene: TRBJ2-7
abundance: few
v_gene: TRBV6-2/TRBV6-3
d_gene: TRBD1
CDR3aa: CASSYSQGASYEQYF
CDR3nt: TGTGCCAGCAGTTACTCACAGGGGGCTAGCTACGAGCAGTACTTC

j_gene: TRBJ2-1
abundance: many
v_gene: TRBV2
d_gene: TRBD2
CDR3aa: CASRTSPENEQFF
CDR3nt: TGTGCCAGCCGGACTAGCCCGGAGAATGAGCAGTTCTTC

j_gene: TRBJ2-1
abundance: many
v_gene: TRBV7-9
d_gene: .
CDR3aa: CASSPLGPLEQFF
CDR3nt: TGTGCCAGCAGCCCGCTTGGGCCCCTTGAGCAGTTCTTC

j_gene: TRBJ2-4
abundance: few
v_gene: TRBV10-2
d_gene: .
CDR3aa: CANYTFVAKNIQYF
CDR3nt: TGCGCCAACTATACATTTGTAGCCAAAAACATTCAGTACTTC

j_gene: TRBJ2-1
abundance: many
v_gene: TRBV15
d_gene: .
CDR3aa: CATSSNLGEGALNEQFF
CDR3nt: TGTGCCACCAGCAGCAACTTGGGGGAGGGGGCTTTAAATGAGCAGTTCTTC

j_gene: TRBJ2-3
abundance: .
v_gene: TRBV11-1
d_gene: TRBD2
CDR3aa: CATLRPVSPGLAGTSTDTQYF
CDR3nt: TGTGCCACCCTCCGTCCAGTTTCGCCGGGACTAGCGGGGACTAGCACAGATACGCAGTATTTT

j_gene: TRBJ2-7
abundance: .
v_gene: TRBV4-3
d_gene: TRBD1
CDR3aa: CASSQGPGQGFSYEQYF
CDR3nt: TGCGCCAGCAGCCAAGGTCCGGGACAGGGATTCTCCTACGAGCAGTACTTC

j_gene: TRBJ1-1
abundance: .
v_gene: TRBV19
d_gene: TRBD1
CDR3aa: CASSEPGQGSVTEAFF
CDR3nt: TGTGCCAGTAGTGAACCTGGACAGGGATCGGTCACTGAAGCTTTCTTT

j_gene: TRBJ1-5
abundance: many
v_gene: TRBV12-3/TRBV12-4
d_gene: .
CDR3aa: CASSNRDVNQPQHF
CDR3nt: TGTGCCAGCAGTAACCGGGACGTCAATCAGCCCCAGCATTTT

j_gene: TRBJ2-1
abundance: .
v_gene: TRBV6-1
d_gene: TRBD1
CDR3aa: CASSGGQGPYNEQFF
CDR3nt: TGTGCCAGCAGTGGCGGACAGGGGCCTTACAATGAGCAGTTCTTC

j_gene: TRBJ2-2
abundance: few
v_gene: TRBV20-1
d_gene: .
CDR3aa: CSAPDGYTGELFF
CDR3nt: TGCAGTGCTCCGGACGGCTACACCGGGGAGCTGTTTTTT

j_gene: TRBJ2-7
abundance: few
v_gene: TRBV6-5
d_gene: TRBD2
CDR3aa: CASSYFSGAAYEQYF
CDR3nt: TGTGCCAGCAGTTACTTTAGCGGGGCGGCCTACGAGCAGTACTTC

j_gene: TRBJ2-7
abundance: .
v_gene: TRBV27
d_gene: .
CDR3aa: CASRGGGQGDTLEQYF
CDR3nt: TGTGCCAGCAGAGGGGGAGGGCAGGGGGACACCTTAGAGCAGTACTTC

j_gene: TRBJ2-7
abundance: many
v_gene: TRBV5-1
d_gene: .
CDR3aa: CASWETSYEQYF
CDR3nt: TGCGCCAGCTGGGAGACATCCTACGAGCAGTACTTC

j_gene: TRBJ2-1
abundance: few
v_gene: TRBV6-1
d_gene: .
CDR3aa: CASSPGRGNEQFF
CDR3nt: TGTGCCAGCAGCCCGGGGCGCGGGAATGAGCAGTTCTTC

j_gene: TRBJ1-1
abundance: many
v_gene: TRBV20-1
d_gene: TRBD1
CDR3aa: CSALSGTDTEAFF
CDR3nt: TGCAGTGCTCTATCCGGGACAGACACTGAAGCTTTCTTT

j_gene: TRBJ2-4
abundance: .
v_gene: TRBV5-1
d_gene: .
CDR3aa: CASSPDGSLGRNIRYF
CDR3nt: TGCGCCAGCAGCCCTGACGGGTCTCTAGGGAGGAACATTCGGTACTTC

j_gene: TRBJ2-7
abundance: .
v_gene: TRBV19
d_gene: .
CDR3aa: CASSSRLVFDEQYF
CDR3nt: TGTGCCAGTAGTTCTCGACTAGTTTTTGACGAGCAGTACTTC

j_gene: TRBJ1-1
abundance: few
v_gene: TRBV14
d_gene: .
CDR3aa: CASSQVRGLIEVFF
CDR3nt: TGTGCCAGCAGCCAAGTTCGGGGGCTCATTGAAGTTTTCTTT

j_gene: TRBJ2-1
abundance: .
v_gene: TRBV7-9
d_gene: TRBD1
CDR3aa: CASSPWDSGNEQFF
CDR3nt: TGTGCCAGCAGCCCATGGGACAGTGGCAATGAGCAGTTCTTC

j_gene: TRBJ2-5
abundance: many
v_gene: TRBV7-3
d_gene: TRBD1
CDR3aa: CASSFGTGVETQYF
CDR3nt: TGTGCCAGCAGCTTTGGGACAGGGGTAGAGACCCAGTACTTC

j_gene: TRBJ2-2
abundance: few
v_gene: TRBV18
d_gene: TRBD2
CDR3aa: CASSPSGKRNTGELFF
CDR3nt: TGTGCCAGCTCCCCTAGCGGGAAAAGGAACACCGGGGAGCTGTTTTTT

j_gene: TRBJ2-1
abundance: few
v_gene: TRBV30
d_gene: .
CDR3aa: CAQEDDEQFF
CDR3nt: TGTGCCCAGGAGGATGATGAGCAGTTCTTC

j_gene: TRBJ2-1
abundance: many
v_gene: TRBV20-1
d_gene: TRBD2
CDR3aa: CSARDQGTSGEIEQFF
CDR3nt: TGCAGTGCTAGAGACCAAGGGACTAGCGGGGAGATCGAGCAGTTCTTC

j_gene: TRBJ1-1
abundance: few
v_gene: TRBV6-5
d_gene: .
CDR3aa: CASSSPYSFGGFGHTEAFF
CDR3nt: TGTGCCAGCAGTTCACCATACAGCTTCGGAGGTTTCGGGCACACTGAAGCTTTCTTT

j_gene: TRBJ2-3
abundance: .
v_gene: TRBV6-2/TRBV6-3
d_gene: .
CDR3aa: CASRTDRFTDTQYF
CDR3nt: TGTGCCAGCAGAACTGACAGGTTCACAGATACGCAGTATTTT

j_gene: TRBJ1-5
abundance: many
v_gene: TRBV6-5
d_gene: .
CDR3aa: CASSYGGAQPQHF
CDR3nt: TGTGCCAGCAGTTACGGAGGGGCTCAGCCCCAGCATTTT

j_gene: TRBJ1-5
abundance: .
v_gene: TRBV5-1
d_gene: .
CDR3aa: CASSFYQPQHF
CDR3nt: TGCGCCAGCAGCTTTTATCAGCCCCAGCATTTT

j_gene: TRBJ2-3
abundance: .
v_gene: TRBV18
d_gene: TRBD2
CDR3aa: CASSLRGTRADTQYF
CDR3nt: TGTGCCAGCTCCCTGAGAGGGACTAGGGCAGATACGCAGTATTTT